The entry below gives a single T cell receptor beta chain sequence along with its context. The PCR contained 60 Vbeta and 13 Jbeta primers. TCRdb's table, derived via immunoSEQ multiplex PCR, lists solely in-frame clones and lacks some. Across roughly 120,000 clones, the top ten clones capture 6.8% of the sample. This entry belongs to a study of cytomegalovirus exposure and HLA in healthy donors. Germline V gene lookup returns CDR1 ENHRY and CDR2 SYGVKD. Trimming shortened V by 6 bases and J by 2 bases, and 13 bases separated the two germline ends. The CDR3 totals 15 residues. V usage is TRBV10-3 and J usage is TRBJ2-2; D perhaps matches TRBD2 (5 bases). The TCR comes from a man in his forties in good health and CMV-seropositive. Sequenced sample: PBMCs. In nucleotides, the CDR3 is TGTGCCATCAGGGGCGGCGGGTTCAACACCGGGGAGCTGTTTTTT. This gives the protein CAIRGGGFNTGELFF.